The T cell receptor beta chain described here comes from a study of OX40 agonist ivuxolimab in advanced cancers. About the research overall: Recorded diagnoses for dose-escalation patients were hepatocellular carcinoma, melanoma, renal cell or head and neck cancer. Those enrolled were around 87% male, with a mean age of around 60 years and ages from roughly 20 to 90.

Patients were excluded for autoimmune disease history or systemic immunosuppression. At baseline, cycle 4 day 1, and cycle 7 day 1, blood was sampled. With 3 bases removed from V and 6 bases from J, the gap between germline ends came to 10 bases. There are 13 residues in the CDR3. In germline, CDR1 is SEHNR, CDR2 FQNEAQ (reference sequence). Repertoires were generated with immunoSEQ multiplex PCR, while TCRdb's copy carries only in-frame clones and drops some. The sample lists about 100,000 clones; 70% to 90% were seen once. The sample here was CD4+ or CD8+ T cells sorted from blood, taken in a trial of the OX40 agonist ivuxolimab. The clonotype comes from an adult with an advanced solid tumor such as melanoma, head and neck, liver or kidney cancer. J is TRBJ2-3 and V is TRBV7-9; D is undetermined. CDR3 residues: CASSLGTFDTQYF. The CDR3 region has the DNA TGTGCCAGCAGCTTGGGCACTTTTGATACGCAGTATTTT.